Below, 17 T cell receptor beta chains from the same sample are listed, as sequenced in a study of blood T cell repertoires in COVID-19. Clones were sequenced by immunoSEQ multiplex PCR, and TCRdb holds only the in-frame ones, with some missing. The sample lists fewer than 250,000 clones; more than 70% were seen once. The sample consisted of peripheral blood. The receptors come from a woman aged 40 to 55 who had recovered from COVID-19.

The genes are TRBV30 and TRBJ1-5, with TRBD1 as a possible D gene (5 bases). V was cut by 2 bases and J by 3 bases, with 11 bases left in between. This CDR3 spans 14 amino acids. Germline CDR1 reads GTSNPN; CDR2 reads SVGIG (reference sequence). The CDR3 loop reads CAWSPDTFNQPQHF. The CDR3 DNA is TGTGCCTGGAGTCCGGACACCTTCAATCAGCCCCAGCATTTT.

V and J are TRBV7-3 and TRBJ2-3; D gene uncertain. This CDR3 is 12 amino acids long. Germline-derived CDR1 and CDR2 are SGHTA and FQGTGA. V was trimmed by 4 bases and J by 6 bases, leaving 8 bases between them. This chain's CDR3 is CASSSVPDTQYF. As DNA, the CDR3 is TGTGCCAGCAGCTCCGTCCCCGATACGCAGTATTTT.

This chain uses TRBV6-5 with TRBJ2-1; 7 nucleotides agree with TRBD1. This CDR3 has 15 residues. In germline, CDR1 is MNHEY, CDR2 SVGAGI. V lost 6 bases, J lost 8 bases, and 13 bases stayed unmatched. Here the CDR3 reads CASRATQGVKYEQFF. Here the CDR3 DNA reads TGTGCCAGCAGAGCAACCCAGGGGGTCAAGTATGAGCAGTTCTTC.

This clone was counted only a few times. The V gene is TRBV18, the J gene TRBJ1-2; TRBD1 aligns across 7 bases. The CDR3 sequence is 17 residues long. V dropped 3 bases and J dropped 3; count of bases not matched to a gene: 13. Looked up from germline, CDR1 is KGHSH and CDR2 is LQKENI. CDR3 sequence (DNA): TGTGCCAGCTCACCCTTGGACAGGCTAAACAACCACTATGGCTACACCTTC. Translating it yields CASSPLDRLNNHYGYTF.

The J gene is TRBJ2-3, the V gene TRBV27; 13 bases fit TRBD2. J gave up 3 bases and V 6 bases, and 9 bases lay outside the gene matches. CDR1 and CDR2 (germline): MNHEY, SMNVEV (reference sequence). The CDR3 totals 17 residues. CDR3 sequence (DNA): TGTGCCAGCAGCGGACTAGCGGGAGAAGTTGGTACAGATACGCAGTATTTT. Its protein product is CASSGLAGEVGTDTQYF.

V gene TRBV28 combines with J gene TRBJ1-4; 11 bases map to TRBD1. The CDR3 loop spans 14 amino acids. Germline values: CDR1 MDHEN, CDR2 SYDVKM. With 4 bases clipped from V and 8 bases from J, the junction kept 3 bases outside the gene matches. The CDR3 sequence is CASSSGDRGEKLFF. The CDR3, as DNA: TGTGCCAGCAGTTCTGGGGACAGGGGGGAAAAACTGTTTTTT.

The chain links TRBV4-1 to TRBJ2-3; 10 bases match TRBD1. V dropped 0 bases and J dropped 3; count of bases not matched to a gene: 15. This CDR3 spans 20 amino acids. Germline lookup yields CDR1 MGHRA and CDR2 YSYEKL. CDR3 sequence (DNA): TGCGCCAGCAGCCAAGATGCGTCCGGGACAGGGGATATTATGACAGATACGCAGTATTTT. This gives the protein CASSQDASGTGDIMTDTQYF.

This chain uses TRBV25-1 with TRBJ1-1; no definite D call. This CDR3 spans 14 amino acids. V was clipped by 7 bases and J by 5 bases, with 17 bases between them. Germline CDR1 is MGHDK and CDR2 is SYGVNS. CDR3 amino acids: CASIPHGVGTEAFF. CDR3 nucleotides: TGTGCCAGCATCCCACACGGGGTCGGGACTGAAGCTTTCTTT.

This chain uses TRBV27 with TRBJ2-3; 11 positions match TRBD2. Trimming at V came to 6 bases and at J to 3 bases, leaving 8 bases not matched to a gene. Germline assignment: CDR1 MNHEY and CDR2 SMNVEV (reference sequence). The CDR3 has 16 amino acids. CDR3: CASSHASSGRTDTQYF. The CDR3 region has the DNA TGTGCCAGCAGCCACGCGTCTAGCGGGAGGACAGATACGCAGTATTTT.

This clone was counted only a few times. The J gene is TRBJ2-3, the V gene TRBV5-6; 12 bases map to TRBD2. V was clipped by 4 bases and J by 4 bases; unmatched bases: 7. The CDR3 extends over 16 amino acids. Looked up from germline, CDR1 is SGHDT and CDR2 is YYEEEE. In DNA, the CDR3 is TGTGCCAGCAGCCCCCGGACTAGCGGGGTCGCAGATACGCAGTATTTT. Translated: CASSPRTSGVADTQYF.

V and J are TRBV28 and TRBJ2-7; TRBD1 matches at 9 bases. The CDR3 totals 15 residues. Germline assignment: CDR1 MDHEN and CDR2 SYDVKM. V was clipped by 7 bases and J by 6 bases; unmatched bases: 13. The CDR3 reads CASISPGQGRGEQYF. CDR3 DNA: TGTGCCAGCATTTCGCCCGGACAGGGGAGAGGCGAGCAGTACTTC.

J is TRBJ2-5 and V is TRBV5-1; D is ambiguous. The CDR3 has 15 amino acids. Per germline, CDR1 SGHRS and CDR2 YFSETQ. The V gene lost 1 base and the J gene lost 3 bases, with 13 bases spanning the gap. Written as DNA, the CDR3 is TGCGCCAGCAGCTTGCTAACCCGCCTGAAAGAGACCCAGTACTTC. It specifies CASSLLTRLKETQYF.

The V call is TRBV5-1, the J call TRBJ2-1; 9 nucleotides agree with TRBD2. Germline-derived CDR1 and CDR2 are SGHRS and YFSETQ. The CDR3 totals 14 residues. The ends lost 7 bases at V and 5 bases at J; junction bases unmatched: 7. The CDR3 sequence: CASRHSGGNNEQFF. The DNA of the CDR3 is TGCGCCAGCCGGCATAGCGGGGGTAACAATGAGCAGTTCTTC.

The CDR3 region is CAITSGTGHNEQFF. In nucleotides, the CDR3 is TGTGCCATCACCTCCGGGACAGGGCACAATGAGCAGTTCTTC. The chain recombines TRBV10-3 with TRBJ2-1; TRBD1 matches 9 bases. J was trimmed by 5 bases and V by 7 bases; bases with no gene match: 6. This CDR3 region has 14 residues. Germline assignment: CDR1 ENHRY and CDR2 SYGVKD.

This clone appeared a single time. The rearrangement links TRBV4-1 to TRBJ2-1; 9 bases line up with TRBD2. From germline, CDR1 is MGHRA and CDR2 YSYEKL. V gave up 1 base and J gave up 3 bases; unmatched junction bases: 7. The CDR3 spans 17 residues. CDR3 sequence: CASSQGSSGMIYNEQFF. CDR3 coding DNA: TGCGCCAGCAGCCAAGGCTCTAGCGGGATGATCTACAATGAGCAGTTCTTC.

The rearrangement links TRBV7-3 to TRBJ2-1; 8 nucleotides align to TRBD2. CDR3 length: 16 amino acids. The V segment lost 5 bases and the J segment 6 bases; nucleotides outside the gene matches: 12. In germline, CDR1 is SGHTA, CDR2 FQGTGA. This chain's CDR3 is CASSNPRSGSPNEQFF. The CDR3 nucleotides read TGTGCCAGCAGCAACCCGAGGAGCGGGAGCCCCAATGAGCAGTTCTTC.

The genes are TRBV6-6 and TRBJ2-3, with D perhaps TRBD2 (5 bases). Looked up from germline, CDR1 is MNHNY and CDR2 is SVGAGI (reference sequence). V gave up 6 bases and J gave up 0 bases, with 16 bases separating them. The CDR3 contains 16 residues. The CDR3 loop is CASSRSLVKSTDTQYF. Here the CDR3 DNA reads TGTGCCAGCAGCCGATCACTAGTAAAGAGCACAGATACGCAGTATTTT.